This T cell receptor beta chain was recorded in a study of T-cell memory formation after mild COVID-19 (dated by TCRdb to the early 2020s). About the full investigation: TCR sequence clusters from the two donors were largely donor specific. Longitudinal TCRalpha and TCRbeta repertoire sequencing tracked T-cell clones expanding and contracting after mild COVID-19 in a couple of donors. Two young, previously healthy adult volunteers, one female and one male, were included in the cohort. Summary of the overall study and its limitations: Clones contracting from day 15 to 85 had balanced CD4/CD8 phenotypes, while a second wave expanding from day 15 to 37 was biased towards CD4+. Only two mild cases were covered in the study, and larger cohorts including severe cases with pre-infection samples were considered necessary. The detection of some responding clones in pre-infection memory suggests that pre-existing cross-reactive memory T cells joined the SARS-CoV-2 response. SARS-CoV-2 specificity of the second-wave clones peaking on day 37 was not confirmed. Contracting CD4+ clones were located mainly in the CM and EM memory subsets, whereas CD8+ clones were found to be enriched in EMRA.

This clonotype was counted ten times or more. It has no known antigen specificity. No clone much larger than this one lies a single base away; base qualities are absent. Ficoll-Paque density gradient centrifugation was used to isolate PBMCs. The instrument given in TCRdb is Illumina NovaSeq 6000. TCRalpha and TCRbeta cDNA libraries were built by 5'RACE with constant-segment primers, adding sample barcodes and unique molecular identifiers. Trizol reagent was used to extract RNA from every sample. The libraries were amplified in two PCR steps, and the second step added a second sample barcode and Illumina TruSeq adapters. Libraries were sequenced on an Illumina NovaSeq with 2 x 150 bp paired-end reads. From the authors' description of their analysis: With migec v1.2.7, reads were demultiplexed and then collapsed into UMI-guided consensus sequences. Using mixcr v2.1.11, UMI consensuses were aligned to TRA and TRB V and J templates and then assembled into clonotypes. Clonotypes were classified as expanded or contracted when called significant by both edgeR and NoisET, with noise models trained on biological replicates. For edgeR calls, the thresholds were a false discovery rate-adjusted p below 0.01 and a log2 fold-change of 1. As an exploratory analysis of dynamics, max-normalized trajectories of the 1000 most abundant clonotypes were examined by PCA with hierarchical clustering. Separately sequenced CD4+ and CD8+ repertoires were used to assign a CD4 or CD8 phenotype to each responding clone. Using fastp trimming at Q25 and MiXCR clonotype assembly, TCRdb reanalyzed the public sequencing data and kept in-frame beta chains. Merged by CDR3 protein, the rows form single entries marked with the most common genes and DNA. TCRdb, rather than the study authors, made the V and J calls. Across this sample there are under 300,000 distinct CDR3 sequences, with approximately 7.6% seen only once. 20% to 25% of the sample is taken by the ten largest.

Sequencing used PBMCs or a T cell subset sorted from them (not recorded which). The sequence came from a man younger than 35 who had mild COVID-19 (a few samples of this study predate the infection). The sample titles of this study are shuffled in the database, so cell type and time point are left out; the donor was told from shared clones.

The DNA reads as follows: TGCGCCAGCAGCCAAGATCCCGGACTGGGGTTGAGCTCCTATAATTCACCCCTCCACTTT. This is translated as CASSQDPGLGLSSYNSPLHF. The sequence joins TRBV4-1 to TRBJ1-6, with no confident D gene call. The CDR3 spans 20 residues, from the cysteine through the phenylalanine. Left in the record is the CDR3 DNA by itself, 60 bases read in frame from the first base. V loses 0 bases, J loses 0 bases, and the germline ends lie 18 bases apart. The germline V gene supplies CDR1 MGHRA and CDR2 YSYEKL.